This T cell receptor beta chain was recovered during a study of CD8+CD57+ T cells in acquired aplastic anemia. Study-wide results and limits: Found in both controls and patients were fewer than 35 CD8+ CDR3 sequences.

TCR beta VDJ and CDR3 profiling used genomic DNA as template. TCRdb re-called the reads with MiXCR, one entry per CDR3 protein. The sample shows approximately 130,000 distinct CDR3 sequences, under 60% of them seen only once. Individuals selected for sequencing had exhibited CD8+CD57+ cell expansion on flow cytometry. Acquired aplastic anemia of severe grade affected all patients. Blood was sampled before the patients had received any therapy. The length of the CDR3 is 14 residues. Germline assignment: CDR1 DFQATT and CDR2 SNEGSKA (reference sequence). With regard to this clonotype: Its cognate antigen is unknown. One junction end disagrees with the germline gene, perhaps due to a read error.

The J gene is TRBJ2-6, the V gene TRBV20-1; the D gene is possibly TRBD1 (5 bases). The TCR originated in a human donor with aplastic anemia. The specimen was sorted CD4+, CD8+, or CD8+CD57+ T cells (not recorded which) from PBMCs. CDR3: CSAARGSGANALTF. CDR3 nucleotide sequence: TGCAGTGCTGCAAGGGGCTCTGGGGCCAACGCCCTGACTTTC.